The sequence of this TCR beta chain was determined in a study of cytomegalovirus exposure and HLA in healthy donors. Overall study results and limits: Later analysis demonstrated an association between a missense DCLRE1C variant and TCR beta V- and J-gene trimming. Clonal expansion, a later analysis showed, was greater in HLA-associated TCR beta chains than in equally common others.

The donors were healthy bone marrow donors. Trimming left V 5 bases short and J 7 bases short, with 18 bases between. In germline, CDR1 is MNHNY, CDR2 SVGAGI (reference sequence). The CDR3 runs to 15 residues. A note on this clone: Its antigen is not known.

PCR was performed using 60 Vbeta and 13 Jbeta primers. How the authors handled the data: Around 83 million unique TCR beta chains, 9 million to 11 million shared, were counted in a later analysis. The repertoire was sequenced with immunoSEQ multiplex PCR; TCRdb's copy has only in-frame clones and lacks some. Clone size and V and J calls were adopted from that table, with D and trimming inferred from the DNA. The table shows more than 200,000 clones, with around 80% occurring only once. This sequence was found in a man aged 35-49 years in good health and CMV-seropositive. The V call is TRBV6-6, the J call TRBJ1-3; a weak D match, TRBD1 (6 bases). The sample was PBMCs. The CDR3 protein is CASSGTSTGPNTIYF. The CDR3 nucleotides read TGTGCCAGCAGTGGTACTTCGACAGGCCCTAACACCATATATTTT.